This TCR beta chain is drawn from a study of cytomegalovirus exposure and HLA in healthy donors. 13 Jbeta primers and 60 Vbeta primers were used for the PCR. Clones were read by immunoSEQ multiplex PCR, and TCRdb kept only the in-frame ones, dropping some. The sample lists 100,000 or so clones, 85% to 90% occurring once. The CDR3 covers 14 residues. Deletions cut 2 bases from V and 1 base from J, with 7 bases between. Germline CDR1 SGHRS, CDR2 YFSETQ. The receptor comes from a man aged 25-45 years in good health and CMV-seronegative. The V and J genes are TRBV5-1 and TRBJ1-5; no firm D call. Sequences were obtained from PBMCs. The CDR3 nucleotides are TGCGCCAGCAGCTTCCGAGGAAGCAATCAGCCCCAGCATTTT. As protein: CASSFRGSNQPQHF.